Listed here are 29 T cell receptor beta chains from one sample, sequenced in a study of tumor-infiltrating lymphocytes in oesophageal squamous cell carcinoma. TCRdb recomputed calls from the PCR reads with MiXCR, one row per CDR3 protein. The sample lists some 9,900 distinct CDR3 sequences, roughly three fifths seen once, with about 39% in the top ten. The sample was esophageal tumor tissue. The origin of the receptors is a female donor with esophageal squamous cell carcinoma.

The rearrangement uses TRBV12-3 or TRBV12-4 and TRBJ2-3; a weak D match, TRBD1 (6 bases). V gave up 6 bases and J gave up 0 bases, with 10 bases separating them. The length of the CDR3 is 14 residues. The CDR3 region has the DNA TGTGCCAGCAGGCGACAGGTTAGCACAGATACGCAGTATTTT. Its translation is CASRRQVSTDTQYF.

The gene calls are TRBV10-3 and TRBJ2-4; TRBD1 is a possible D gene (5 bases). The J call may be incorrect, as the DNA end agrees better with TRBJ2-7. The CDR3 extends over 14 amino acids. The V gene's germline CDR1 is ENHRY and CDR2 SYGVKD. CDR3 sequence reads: CAISLPDSTYEQYF. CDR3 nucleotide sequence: TGTGCCATCAGCCTACCCGACAGCACCTACGAGCAGTACTTC.

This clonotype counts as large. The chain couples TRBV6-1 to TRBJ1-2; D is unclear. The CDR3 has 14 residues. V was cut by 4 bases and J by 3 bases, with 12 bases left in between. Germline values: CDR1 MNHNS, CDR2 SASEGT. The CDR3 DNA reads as TGTGCCAGCAGTGCTCGGTGGAGGGACTATGGCTACACCTTC. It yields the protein CASSARWRDYGYTF.

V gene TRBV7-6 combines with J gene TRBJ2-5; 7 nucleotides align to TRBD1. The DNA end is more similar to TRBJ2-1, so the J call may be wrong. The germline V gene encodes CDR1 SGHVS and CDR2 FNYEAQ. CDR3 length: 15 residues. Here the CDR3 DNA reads TGTGCCAGCAGCATGGGACAGAGCTCCTACAATGAGCAGTTCTTC. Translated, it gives CASSMGQSSYNEQFF.

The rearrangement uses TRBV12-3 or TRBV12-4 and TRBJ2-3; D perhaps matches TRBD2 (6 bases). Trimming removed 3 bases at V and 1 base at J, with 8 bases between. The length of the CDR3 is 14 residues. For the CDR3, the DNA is TGTGCCAGCAGTTTGGGACTGCGCACAGATACGCAGTATTTT. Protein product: CASSLGLRTDTQYF.

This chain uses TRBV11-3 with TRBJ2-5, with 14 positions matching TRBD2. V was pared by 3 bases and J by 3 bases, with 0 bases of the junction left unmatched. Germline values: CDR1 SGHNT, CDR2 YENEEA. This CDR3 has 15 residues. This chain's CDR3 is CASSLGLAGEETQYF. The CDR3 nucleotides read TGTGCCAGCAGCTTGGGACTAGCGGGGGAAGAGACCCAGTACTTC.

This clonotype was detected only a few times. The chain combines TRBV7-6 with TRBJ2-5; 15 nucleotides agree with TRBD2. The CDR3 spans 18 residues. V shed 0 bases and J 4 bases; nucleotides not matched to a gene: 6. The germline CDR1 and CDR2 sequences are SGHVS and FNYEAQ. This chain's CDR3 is CASSLAIPGLAGGETQYF. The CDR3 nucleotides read TGTGCCAGCAGCTTAGCGATCCCGGGACTAGCGGGGGGAGAGACCCAGTACTTC.

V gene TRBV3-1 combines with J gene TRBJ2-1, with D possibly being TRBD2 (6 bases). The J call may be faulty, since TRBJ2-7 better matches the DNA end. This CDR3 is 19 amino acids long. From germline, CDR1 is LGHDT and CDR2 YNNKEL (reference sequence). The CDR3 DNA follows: TGTGCCAGCAGCCGGAGGCCCGGAGGGAGCACTATTAGCTCCTACGAGCAGTACTTC. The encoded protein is CASSRRPGGSTISSYEQYF.

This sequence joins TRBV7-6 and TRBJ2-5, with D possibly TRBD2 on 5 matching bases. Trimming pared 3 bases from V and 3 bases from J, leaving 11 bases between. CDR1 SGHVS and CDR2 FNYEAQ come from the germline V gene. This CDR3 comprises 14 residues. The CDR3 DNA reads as TGTGCCAGCAGCTTCTACCGGGATAAAGAGACCCAGTACTTC. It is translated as CASSFYRDKETQYF.

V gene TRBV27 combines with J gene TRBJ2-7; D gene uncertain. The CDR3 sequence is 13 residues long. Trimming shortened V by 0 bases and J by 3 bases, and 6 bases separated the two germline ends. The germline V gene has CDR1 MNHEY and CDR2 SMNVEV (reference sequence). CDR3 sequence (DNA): TGTGCCAGCAGTTTATCCTCGGGCTACGAGCAGTACTTC. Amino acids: CASSLSSGYEQYF.

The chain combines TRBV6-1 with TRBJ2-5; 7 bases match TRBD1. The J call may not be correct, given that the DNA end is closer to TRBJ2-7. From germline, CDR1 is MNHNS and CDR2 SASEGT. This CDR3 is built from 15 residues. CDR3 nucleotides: TGTGCCAGCAGTGAAGGAGGGACAGCAGCCTACGAGCAGTACTTC. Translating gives CASSEGGTAAYEQYF.

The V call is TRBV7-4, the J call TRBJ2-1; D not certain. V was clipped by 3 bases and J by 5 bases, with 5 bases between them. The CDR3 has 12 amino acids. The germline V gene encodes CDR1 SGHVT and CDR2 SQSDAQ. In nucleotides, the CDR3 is TGTGCCAGCAGCTTTAATCACAATGAGCAGTTCTTC. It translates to CASSFNHNEQFF.

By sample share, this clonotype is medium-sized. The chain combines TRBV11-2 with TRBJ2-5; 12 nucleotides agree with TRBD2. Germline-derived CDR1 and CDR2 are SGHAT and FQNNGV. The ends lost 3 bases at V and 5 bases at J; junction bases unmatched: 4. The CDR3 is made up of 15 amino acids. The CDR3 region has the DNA TGTGCCAGCAGCTTGTTGACTAGCGGGAGTGAGACCCAGTACTTC. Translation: CASSLLTSGSETQYF. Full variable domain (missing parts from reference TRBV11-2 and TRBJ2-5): EAGVAQSPRYKIIEKRQSVAFWCNPISGHATLYWYQQILGQGPKLLIQFQNNGVVDDSQLPKDRFSAERLKGVDSTLKIQPAKLEDSAVYLCASSLLTSGSETQYFGPGTRLLVL.

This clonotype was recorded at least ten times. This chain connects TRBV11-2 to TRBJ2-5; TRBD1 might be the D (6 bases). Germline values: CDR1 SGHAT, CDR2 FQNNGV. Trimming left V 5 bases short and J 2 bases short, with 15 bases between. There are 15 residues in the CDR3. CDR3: CASSRTGQPQETQYF. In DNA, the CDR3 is TGTGCCAGCAGCCGCACAGGACAGCCTCAAGAGACCCAGTACTTC.

The CDR3 DNA reads as TGTGCCAGCAGTGAACCCTCAGCGAGACTAGCGAGGAATGAGCAGTACTTC. As protein: CASSEPSARLARNEQYF. The chain carries TRBV6-5 and TRBJ2-5, with 8 positions matching TRBD2. The CDR3 consists of 17 residues. Trimming cost V 5 bases and J 11 bases; bases outside gene matches: 22. Per germline, CDR1 MNHEY and CDR2 SVGAGI.

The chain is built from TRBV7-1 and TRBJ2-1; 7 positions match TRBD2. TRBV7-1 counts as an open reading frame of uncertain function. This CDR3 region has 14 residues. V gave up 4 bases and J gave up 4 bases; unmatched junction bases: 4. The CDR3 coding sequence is TGTGCCAGCAGCTACCGGGGGGAATACAATGAGCAGTTCTTC. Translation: CASSYRGEYNEQFF.

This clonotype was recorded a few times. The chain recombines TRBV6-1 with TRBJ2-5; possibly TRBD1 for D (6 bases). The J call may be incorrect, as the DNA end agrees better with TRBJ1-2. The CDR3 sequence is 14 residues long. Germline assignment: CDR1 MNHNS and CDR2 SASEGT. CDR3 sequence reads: CASTPGRGASGYTF. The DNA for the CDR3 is TGTGCCAGCACCCCAGGGAGGGGGGCTTCTGGCTACACCTTC.

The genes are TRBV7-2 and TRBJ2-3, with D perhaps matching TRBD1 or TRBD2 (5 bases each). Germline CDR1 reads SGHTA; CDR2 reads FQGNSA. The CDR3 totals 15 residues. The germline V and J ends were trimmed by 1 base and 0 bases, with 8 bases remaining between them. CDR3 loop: CASSLVGTSTDTQYF. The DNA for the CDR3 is TGTGCCAGCAGCTTAGTGGGGACGAGCACAGATACGCAGTATTTT.

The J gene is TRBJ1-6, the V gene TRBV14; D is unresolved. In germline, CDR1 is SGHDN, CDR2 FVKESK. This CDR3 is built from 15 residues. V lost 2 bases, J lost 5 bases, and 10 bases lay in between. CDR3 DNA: TGTGCCAGCAGCCAACTCCCCACCCATAATTCACCCCTCCACTTT. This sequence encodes CASSQLPTHNSPLHF. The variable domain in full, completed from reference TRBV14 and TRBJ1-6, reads EAGVTQFPSHSVIEKGQTVTLRCDPISGHDNLYWYRRVMGKEIKFLLHFVKESKQDESGMPNNRFLAERTGGTYSTLKVQPAELEDSGVYFCASSQLPTHNSPLHFGNGTRLTVT.

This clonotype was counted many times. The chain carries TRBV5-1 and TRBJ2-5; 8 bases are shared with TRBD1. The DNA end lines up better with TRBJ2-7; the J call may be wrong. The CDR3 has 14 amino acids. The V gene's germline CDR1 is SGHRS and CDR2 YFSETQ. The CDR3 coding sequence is TGCGCCAGCAGCCCTACAGGGGGCTCCTACGAGCAGTACTTC. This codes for CASSPTGGSYEQYF.

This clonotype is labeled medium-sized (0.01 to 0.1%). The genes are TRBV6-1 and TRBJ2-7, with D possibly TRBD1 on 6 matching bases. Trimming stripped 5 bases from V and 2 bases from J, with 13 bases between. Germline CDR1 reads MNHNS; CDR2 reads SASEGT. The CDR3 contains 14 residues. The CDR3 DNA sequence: TGTGCCAGCAGTCCTAGGGGGACCCCCTACGAGCAGTACTTC. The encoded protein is CASSPRGTPYEQYF.

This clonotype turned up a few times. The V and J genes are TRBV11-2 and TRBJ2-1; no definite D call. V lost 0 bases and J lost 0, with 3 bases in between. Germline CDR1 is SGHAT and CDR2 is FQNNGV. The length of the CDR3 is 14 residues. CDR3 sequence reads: CASSLEHSYNEQFF. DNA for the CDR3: TGTGCCAGCAGCTTAGAACACTCCTACAATGAGCAGTTCTTC.

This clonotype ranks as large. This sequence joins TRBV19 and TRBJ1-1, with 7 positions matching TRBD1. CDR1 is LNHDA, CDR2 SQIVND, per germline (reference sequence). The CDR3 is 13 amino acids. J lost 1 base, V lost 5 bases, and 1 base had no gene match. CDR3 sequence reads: CASSRTGNTEAFF. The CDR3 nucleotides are TGTGCCAGTAGTCGGACAGGGAACACTGAAGCTTTCTTT.

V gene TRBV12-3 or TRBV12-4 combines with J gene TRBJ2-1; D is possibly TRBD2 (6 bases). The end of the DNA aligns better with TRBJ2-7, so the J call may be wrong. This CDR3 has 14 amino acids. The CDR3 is CASSLRRGAYEQYF. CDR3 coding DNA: TGTGCCAGCAGTTTGCGGAGGGGAGCCTACGAGCAGTACTTC.

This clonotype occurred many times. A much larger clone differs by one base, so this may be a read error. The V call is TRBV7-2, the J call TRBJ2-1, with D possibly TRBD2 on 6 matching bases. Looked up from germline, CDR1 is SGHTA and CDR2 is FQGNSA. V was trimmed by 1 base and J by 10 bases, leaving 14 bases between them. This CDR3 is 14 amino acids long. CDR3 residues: CASSLGSGDSEQFF. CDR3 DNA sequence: TGTGCCAGCAGCTTAGGGTCCGGGGACTCGGAGCAGTTCTTC.

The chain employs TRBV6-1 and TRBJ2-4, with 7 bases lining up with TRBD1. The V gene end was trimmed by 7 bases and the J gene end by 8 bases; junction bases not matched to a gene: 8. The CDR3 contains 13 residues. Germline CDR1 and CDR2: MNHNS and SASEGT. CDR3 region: CASIDHGTDIQYF. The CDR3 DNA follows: TGTGCCAGCATAGACCACGGGACAGACATTCAGTACTTC.

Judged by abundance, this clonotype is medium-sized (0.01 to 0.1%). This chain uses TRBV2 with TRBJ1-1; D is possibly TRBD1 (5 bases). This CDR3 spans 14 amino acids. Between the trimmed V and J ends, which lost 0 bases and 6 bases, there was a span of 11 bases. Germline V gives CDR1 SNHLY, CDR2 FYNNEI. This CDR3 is CASSEAVMGAEAFF. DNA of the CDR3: TGTGCCAGCAGTGAAGCGGTGATGGGGGCTGAAGCTTTCTTT.

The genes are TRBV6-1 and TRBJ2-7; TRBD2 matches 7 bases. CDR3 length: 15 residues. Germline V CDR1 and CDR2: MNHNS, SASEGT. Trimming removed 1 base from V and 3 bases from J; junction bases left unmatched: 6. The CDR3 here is CASSEEAGSIYEQYF. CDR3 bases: TGTGCCAGCAGTGAAGAAGCGGGGAGTATCTACGAGCAGTACTTC.

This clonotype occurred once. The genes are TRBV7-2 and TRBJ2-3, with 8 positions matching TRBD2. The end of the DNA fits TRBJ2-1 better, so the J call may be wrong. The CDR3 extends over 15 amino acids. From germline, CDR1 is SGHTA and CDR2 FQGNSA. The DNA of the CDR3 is TGTGCCAGCAGCCTCTCGAGCGGGGGTAACAATGAGCAGTTCTTC. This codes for CASSLSSGGNNEQFF.